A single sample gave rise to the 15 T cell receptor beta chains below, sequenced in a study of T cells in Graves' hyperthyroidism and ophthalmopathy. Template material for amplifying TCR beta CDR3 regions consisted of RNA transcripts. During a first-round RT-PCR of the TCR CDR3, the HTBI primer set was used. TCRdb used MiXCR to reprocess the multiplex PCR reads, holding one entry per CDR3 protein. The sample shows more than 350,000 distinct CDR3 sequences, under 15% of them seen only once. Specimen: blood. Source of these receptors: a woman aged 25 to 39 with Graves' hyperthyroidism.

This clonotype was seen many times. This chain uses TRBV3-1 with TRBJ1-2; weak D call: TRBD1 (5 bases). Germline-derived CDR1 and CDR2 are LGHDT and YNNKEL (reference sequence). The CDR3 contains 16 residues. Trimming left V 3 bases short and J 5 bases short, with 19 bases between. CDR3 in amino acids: CASSHSTQADLYGYTF. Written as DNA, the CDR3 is TGTGCCAGCAGCCACTCTACACAGGCTGATTTGTATGGCTACACCTTC.

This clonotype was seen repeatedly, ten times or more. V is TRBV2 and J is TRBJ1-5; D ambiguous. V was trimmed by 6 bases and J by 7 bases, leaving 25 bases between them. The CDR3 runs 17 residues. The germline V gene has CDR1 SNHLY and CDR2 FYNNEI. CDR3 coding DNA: TGTGCCAGCAGCCTGCCCAGTATTGTGGGAGGAAGGCAGCCCCAGCATTTT. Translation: CASSLPSIVGGRQPQHF.

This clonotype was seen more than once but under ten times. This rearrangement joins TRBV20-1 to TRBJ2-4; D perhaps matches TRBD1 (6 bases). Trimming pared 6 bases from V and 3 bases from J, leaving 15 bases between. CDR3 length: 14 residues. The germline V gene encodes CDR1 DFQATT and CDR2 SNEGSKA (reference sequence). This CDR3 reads CSAEPGQSKNIQYF. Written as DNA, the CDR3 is TGCAGTGCAGAACCTGGACAGAGCAAAAACATTCAGTACTTC.

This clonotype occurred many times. The CDR3 nucleotides are TGCGCCAGCACTCCGGGACAGGGCGCCTACGAGCAGTACTTC. Translation: CASTPGQGAYEQYF. The V and J genes are TRBV10-1 and TRBJ2-7; 9 bases map to TRBD1. CDR3 length: 14 amino acids. Germline CDR1 reads WNHNN; CDR2 reads SYGVQD (reference sequence). Trimming cost V 7 bases and J 2 bases; bases outside gene matches: 6.

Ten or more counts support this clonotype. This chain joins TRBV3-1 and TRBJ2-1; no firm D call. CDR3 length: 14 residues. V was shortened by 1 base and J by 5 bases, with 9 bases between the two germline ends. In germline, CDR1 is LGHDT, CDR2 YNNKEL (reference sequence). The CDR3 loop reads CASSQGFSNNEQFF. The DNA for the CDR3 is TGTGCCAGCAGCCAAGGGTTCAGTAACAATGAGCAGTTCTTC.

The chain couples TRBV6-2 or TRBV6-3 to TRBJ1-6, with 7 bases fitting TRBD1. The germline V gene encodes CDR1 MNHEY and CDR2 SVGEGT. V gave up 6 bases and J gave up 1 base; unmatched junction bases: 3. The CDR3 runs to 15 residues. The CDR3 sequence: CASRSGGSYNSPLHF. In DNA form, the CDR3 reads TGTGCCAGCAGGTCAGGGGGATCCTATAATTCACCCCTCCACTTT.

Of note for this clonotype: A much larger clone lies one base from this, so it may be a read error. The chain's CDR3 is CSALSWNGETQYF. The CDR3, as DNA: TGCAGTGCTCTTAGCTGGAATGGGGAGACCCAGTACTTC. This chain uses TRBV20-1 with TRBJ2-5; D gene ambiguous. The V gene's germline CDR1 is DFQATT and CDR2 SNEGSKA (reference sequence). The CDR3 is 13 amino acids. The ends were cut back, 5 bases at V and 5 bases at J, with 15 bases in the middle.

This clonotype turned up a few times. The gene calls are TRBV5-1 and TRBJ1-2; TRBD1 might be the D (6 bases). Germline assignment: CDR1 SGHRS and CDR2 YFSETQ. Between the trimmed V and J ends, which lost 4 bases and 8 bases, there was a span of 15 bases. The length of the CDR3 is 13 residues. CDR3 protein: CASSTDRRGGYTF. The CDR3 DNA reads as TGCGCCAGCAGCACTGACAGGCGTGGCGGCTACACCTTC.

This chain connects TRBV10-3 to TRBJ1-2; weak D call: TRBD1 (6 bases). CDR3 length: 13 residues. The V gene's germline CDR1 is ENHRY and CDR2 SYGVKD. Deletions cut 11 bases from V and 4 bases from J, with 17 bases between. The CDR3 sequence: CASRLVTGYGYTF. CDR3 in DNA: TGTGCCTCACGGTTAGTGACAGGCTATGGCTACACCTTC.

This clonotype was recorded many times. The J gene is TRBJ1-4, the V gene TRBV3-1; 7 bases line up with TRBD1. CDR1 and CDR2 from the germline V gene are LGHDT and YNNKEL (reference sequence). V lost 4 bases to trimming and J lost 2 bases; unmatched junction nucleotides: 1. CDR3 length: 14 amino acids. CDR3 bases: TGTGCCAGCAGCCGAGGGGGCACTAATGAAAAACTGTTTTTT. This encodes CASSRGGTNEKLFF.

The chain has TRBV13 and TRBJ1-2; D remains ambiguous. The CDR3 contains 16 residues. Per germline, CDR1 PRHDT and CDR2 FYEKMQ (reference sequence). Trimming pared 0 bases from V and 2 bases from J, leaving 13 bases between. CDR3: CASSLGLTTLNYGYTF. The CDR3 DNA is TGTGCCAGCAGCTTAGGTTTGACAACCTTGAACTATGGCTACACCTTC.

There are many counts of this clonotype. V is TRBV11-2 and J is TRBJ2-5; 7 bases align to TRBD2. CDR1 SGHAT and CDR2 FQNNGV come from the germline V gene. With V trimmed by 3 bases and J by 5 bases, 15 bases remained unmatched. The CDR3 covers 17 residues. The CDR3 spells CASSFNMYRGSKETQYF. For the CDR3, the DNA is TGTGCCAGCAGCTTCAATATGTACCGCGGGAGTAAGGAGACCCAGTACTTC.

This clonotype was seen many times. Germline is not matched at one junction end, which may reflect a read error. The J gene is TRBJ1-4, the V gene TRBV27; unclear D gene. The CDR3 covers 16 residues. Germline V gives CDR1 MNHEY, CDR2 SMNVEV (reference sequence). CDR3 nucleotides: TGTGCCAGCGGTTTAGCCGTCAGGCCGACTTGGGAAAAACTGTTTTTT. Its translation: CASGLAVRPTWEKLFF.

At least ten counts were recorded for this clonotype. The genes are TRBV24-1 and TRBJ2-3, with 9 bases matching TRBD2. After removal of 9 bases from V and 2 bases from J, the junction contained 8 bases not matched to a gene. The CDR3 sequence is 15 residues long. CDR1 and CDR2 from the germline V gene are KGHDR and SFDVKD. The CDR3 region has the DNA TGTGCCACCTCCCTAAGCGGGAGGACCACAGATACGCAGTATTTT. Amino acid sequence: CATSLSGRTTDTQYF.

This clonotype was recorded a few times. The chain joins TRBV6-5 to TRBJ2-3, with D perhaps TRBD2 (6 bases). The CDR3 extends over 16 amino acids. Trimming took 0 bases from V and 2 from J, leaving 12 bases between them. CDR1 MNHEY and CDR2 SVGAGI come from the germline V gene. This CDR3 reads CASSYSREEFTDTQYF. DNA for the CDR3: TGTGCCAGCAGTTACTCGAGGGAGGAGTTCACAGATACGCAGTATTTT.